This TCR beta chain derives from a study of T cells in Graves' hyperthyroidism and ophthalmopathy. About the research overall: Initial diagnosis, before any treatment, was when peripheral blood was collected. Study-level results: In the blood, most expanded thyroid clonotypes above 0.001 appeared as well.

A word on this clonotype: As yet, its antigen is unknown.

RNA transcripts yielded amplified TCR beta CDR3 regions. Using the HTBI primer set, a first-round RT-PCR was run on the TCR CDR3. In TCRdb, the multiplex PCR reads were re-called with MiXCR into one record per CDR3 protein. The sample carries a few hundred thousand distinct CDR3 sequences, less than 20% recorded once. With V trimmed by 1 base and J by 6 bases, 2 bases remained unmatched. In germline, CDR1 is SGHRS, CDR2 YFSETQ. The CDR3 covers 14 residues. The specimen sequenced was blood. V and J are TRBV5-1 and TRBJ1-5, with TRBD1 matching 9 bases. This receptor was identified in a woman under 40 with Graves' hyperthyroidism. CDR3 residues: CASSLTGGVQPQHF. CDR3 DNA sequence: TGCGCCAGCAGCTTGACAGGGGGCGTTCAGCCCCAGCATTTT.